This T cell receptor (beta chain) was captured by sequencing in a study of long-term antiretroviral therapy in people with HIV. This clone showed up just once. Its antigen remains unknown. Whole-study results and caveats: Clones that expanded before ART (that is, prior to treatment) dominated the repertoire at all time points.

Survey level was the resolution at which the v3.0 immunoSEQ assay ran. Only in-frame clones appear in the TCRdb table, and some are missing; sequencing was by immunoSEQ multiplex PCR. The sample comprises over 15,000 clones, less than 85% of which are singletons, and 6.4% rests with the top ten. Trimming removed 0 bases from V and 0 bases from J; junction bases left unmatched: 1. The CDR3 is 15 residues long. Germline V gene sequence: CDR1 LGHNA, CDR2 YSLEER. The J gene is TRBJ2-7, the V gene TRBV4-3; 8 bases align to TRBD1. This material consisted of unsorted PBMCs, taken at the start of antiretroviral therapy, before treatment. The clonotype comes from a man between 18 and 35 years old with HIV. The DNA of the CDR3 is TGCGCCAGCAGCCAAGACAGGGGGCACTCCTACGAGCAGTACTTC. Its translation is CASSQDRGHSYEQYF.